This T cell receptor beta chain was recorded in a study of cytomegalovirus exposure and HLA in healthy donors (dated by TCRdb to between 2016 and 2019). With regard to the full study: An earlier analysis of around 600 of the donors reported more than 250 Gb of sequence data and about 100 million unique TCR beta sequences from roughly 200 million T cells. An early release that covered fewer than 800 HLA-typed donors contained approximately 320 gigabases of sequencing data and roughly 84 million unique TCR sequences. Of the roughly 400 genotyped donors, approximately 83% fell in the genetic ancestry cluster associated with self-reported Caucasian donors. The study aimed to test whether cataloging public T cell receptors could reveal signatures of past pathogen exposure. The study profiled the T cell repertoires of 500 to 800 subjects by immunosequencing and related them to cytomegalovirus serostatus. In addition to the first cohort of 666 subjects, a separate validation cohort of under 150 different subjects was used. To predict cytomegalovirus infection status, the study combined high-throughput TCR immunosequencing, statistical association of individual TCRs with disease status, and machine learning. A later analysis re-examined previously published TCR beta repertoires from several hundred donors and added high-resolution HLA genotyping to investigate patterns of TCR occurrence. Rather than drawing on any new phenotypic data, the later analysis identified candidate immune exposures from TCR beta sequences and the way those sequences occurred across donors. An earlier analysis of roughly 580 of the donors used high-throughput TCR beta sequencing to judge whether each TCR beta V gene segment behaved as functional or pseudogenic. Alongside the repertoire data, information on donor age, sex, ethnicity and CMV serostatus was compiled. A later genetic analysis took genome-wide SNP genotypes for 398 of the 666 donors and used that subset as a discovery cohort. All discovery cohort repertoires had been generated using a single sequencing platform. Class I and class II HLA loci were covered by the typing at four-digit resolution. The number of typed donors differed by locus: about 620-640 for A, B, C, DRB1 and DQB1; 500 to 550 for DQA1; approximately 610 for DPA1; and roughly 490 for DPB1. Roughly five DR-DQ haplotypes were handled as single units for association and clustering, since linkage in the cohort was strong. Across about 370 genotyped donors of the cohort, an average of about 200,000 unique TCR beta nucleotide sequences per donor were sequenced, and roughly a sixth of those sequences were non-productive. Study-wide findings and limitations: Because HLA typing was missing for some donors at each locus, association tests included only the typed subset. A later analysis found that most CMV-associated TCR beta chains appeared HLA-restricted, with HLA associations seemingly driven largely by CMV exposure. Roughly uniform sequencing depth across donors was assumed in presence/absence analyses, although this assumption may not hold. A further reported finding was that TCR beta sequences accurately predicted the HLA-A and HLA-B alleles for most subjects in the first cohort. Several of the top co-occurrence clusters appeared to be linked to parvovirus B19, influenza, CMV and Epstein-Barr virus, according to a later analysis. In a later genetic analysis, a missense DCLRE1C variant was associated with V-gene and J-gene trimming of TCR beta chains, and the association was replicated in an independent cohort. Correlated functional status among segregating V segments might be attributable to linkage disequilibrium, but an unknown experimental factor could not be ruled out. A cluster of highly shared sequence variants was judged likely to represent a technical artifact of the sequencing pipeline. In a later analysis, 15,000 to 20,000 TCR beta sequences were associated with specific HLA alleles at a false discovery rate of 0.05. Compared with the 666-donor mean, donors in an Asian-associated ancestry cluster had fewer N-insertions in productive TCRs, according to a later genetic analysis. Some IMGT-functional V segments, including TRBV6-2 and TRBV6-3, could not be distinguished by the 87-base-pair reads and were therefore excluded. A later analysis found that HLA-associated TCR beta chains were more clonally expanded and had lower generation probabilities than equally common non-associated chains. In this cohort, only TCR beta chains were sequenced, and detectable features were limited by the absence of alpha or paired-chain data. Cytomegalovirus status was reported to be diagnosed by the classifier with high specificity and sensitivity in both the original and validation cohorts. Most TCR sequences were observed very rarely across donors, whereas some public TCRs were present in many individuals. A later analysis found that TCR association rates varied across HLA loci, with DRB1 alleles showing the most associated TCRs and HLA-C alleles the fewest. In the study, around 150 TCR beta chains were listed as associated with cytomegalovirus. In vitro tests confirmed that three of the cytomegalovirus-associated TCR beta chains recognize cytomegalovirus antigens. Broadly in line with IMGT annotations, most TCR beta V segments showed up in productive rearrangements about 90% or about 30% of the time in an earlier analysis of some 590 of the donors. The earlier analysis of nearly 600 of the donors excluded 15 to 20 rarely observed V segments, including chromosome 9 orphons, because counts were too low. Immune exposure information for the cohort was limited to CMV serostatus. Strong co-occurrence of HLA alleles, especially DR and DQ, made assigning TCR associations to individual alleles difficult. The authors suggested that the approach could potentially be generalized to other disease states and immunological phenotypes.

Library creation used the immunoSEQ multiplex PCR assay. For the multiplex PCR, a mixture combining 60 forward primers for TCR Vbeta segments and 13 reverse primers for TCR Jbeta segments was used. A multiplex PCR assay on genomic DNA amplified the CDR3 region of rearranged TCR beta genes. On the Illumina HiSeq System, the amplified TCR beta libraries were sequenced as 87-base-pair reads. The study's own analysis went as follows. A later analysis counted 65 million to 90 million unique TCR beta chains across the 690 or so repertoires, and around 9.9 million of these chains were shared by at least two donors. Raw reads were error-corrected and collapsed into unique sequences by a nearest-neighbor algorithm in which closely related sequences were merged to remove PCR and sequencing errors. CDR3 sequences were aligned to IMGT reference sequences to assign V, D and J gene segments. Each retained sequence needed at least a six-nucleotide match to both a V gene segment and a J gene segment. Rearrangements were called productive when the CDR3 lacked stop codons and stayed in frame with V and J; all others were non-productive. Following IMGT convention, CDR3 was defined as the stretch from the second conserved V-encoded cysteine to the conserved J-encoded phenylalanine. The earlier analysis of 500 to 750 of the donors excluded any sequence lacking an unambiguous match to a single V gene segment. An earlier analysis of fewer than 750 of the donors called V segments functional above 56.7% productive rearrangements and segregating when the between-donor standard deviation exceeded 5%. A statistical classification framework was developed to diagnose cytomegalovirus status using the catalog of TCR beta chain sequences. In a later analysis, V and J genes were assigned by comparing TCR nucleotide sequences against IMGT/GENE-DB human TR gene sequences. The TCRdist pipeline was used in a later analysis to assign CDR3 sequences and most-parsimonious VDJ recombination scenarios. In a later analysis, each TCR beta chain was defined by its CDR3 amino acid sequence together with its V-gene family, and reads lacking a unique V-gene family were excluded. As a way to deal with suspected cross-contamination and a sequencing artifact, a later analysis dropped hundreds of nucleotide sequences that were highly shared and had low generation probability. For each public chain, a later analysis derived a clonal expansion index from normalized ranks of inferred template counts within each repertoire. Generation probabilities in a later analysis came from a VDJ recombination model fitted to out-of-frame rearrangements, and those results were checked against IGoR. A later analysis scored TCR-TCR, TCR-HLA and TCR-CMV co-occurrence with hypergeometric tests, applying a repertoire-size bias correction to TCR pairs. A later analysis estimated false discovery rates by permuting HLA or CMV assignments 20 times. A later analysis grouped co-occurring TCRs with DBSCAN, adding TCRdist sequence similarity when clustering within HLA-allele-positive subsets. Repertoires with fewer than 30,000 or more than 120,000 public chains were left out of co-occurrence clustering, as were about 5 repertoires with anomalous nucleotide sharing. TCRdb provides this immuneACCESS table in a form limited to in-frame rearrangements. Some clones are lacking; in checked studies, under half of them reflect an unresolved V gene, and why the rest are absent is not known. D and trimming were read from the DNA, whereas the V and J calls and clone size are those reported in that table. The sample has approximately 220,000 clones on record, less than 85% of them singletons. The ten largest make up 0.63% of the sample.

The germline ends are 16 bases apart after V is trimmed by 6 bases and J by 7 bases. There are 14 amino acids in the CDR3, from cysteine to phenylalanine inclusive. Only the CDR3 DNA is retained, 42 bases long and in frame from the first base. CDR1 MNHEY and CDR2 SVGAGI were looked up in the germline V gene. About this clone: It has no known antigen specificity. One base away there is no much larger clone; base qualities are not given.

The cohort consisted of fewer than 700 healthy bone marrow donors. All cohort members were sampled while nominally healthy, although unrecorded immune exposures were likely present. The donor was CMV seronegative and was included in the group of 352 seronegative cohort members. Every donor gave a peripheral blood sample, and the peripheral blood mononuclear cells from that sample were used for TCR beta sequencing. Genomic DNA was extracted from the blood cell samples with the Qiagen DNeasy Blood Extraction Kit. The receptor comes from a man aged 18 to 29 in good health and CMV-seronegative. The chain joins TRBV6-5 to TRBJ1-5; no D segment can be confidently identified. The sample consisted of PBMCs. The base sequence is TGTGCCAGCAGCCTCAGACCATCCGGGCAGCCCCAGCATTTT. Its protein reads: CASSLRPSGQPQHF.